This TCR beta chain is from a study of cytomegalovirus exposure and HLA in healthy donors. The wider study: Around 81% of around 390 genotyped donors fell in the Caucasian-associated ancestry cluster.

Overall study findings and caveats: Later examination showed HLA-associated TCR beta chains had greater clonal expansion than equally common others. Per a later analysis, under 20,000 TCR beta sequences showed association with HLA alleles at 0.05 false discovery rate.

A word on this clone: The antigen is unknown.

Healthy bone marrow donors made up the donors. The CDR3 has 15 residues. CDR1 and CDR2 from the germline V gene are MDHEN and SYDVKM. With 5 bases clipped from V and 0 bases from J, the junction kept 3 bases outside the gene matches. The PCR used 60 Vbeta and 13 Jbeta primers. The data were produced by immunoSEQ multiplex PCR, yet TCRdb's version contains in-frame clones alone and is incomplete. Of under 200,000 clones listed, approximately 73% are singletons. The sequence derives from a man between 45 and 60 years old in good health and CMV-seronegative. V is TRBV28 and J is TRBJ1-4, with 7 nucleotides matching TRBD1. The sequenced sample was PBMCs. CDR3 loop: CASSTQGATNEKLFF. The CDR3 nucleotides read TGTGCCAGCAGTACCCAGGGGGCAACTAATGAAAAACTGTTTTTT.